Listed below are T cell receptor beta chains from one sample, sequenced in a study of human T cells and chemical hapten exposure. TCRdb reprocessed the RACE reads with MiXCR, giving one entry per CDR3 protein. The table lists more than 60,000 distinct CDR3 sequences, 8.6% of them singletons, with roughly 1.5% in the top ten. The sample taken for sequencing was whole blood. The receptors come from a male donor in good health. Some clones in this sample may be carry-over from other donors' samples. The CDR3 runs from the conserved cysteine through the conserved F or W. The order of the fields is J gene, V gene, D gene, clone size, CDR3 DNA, CDR3 protein. A D gene is named only where the DNA matches it firmly. Some rows have no size entry. The others give once, few or many, or a class for an expanded clone.

>TRBJ1-1|TRBV20-1|TRBD1|few
TGCAGTGCAGAGGACAGGGACACTGAAGCTTTCTTT
CSAEDRDTEAFF
>TRBJ2-3|TRBV7-9|TRBD1|.
TGTGCCAGCAGGACAGGGGCAGATACGCAGTATTTT
CASRTGADTQYF
>TRBJ1-1|TRBV12-5|.|many
TGTGCTAGTGGTTTTGTCGTTGGGGGAGGGGATGAAGCTTTCTTT
CASGFVVGGGDEAFF
>TRBJ2-4|TRBV3-1|.|many
TGTGCCAGCAGCCAAGGGGGCGGCAAAAACATTCAGTACTTC
CASSQGGGKNIQYF
>TRBJ2-6|TRBV15|.|.
TGTGCCACCAGCTACACTGGGGCCAACGTCCTGACTTTC
CATSYTGANVLTF
>TRBJ1-1|TRBV5-4|.|few
TGTGCCAGCAGCTTGAAAAGTAATGAAGCTTTCTTT
CASSLKSNEAFF
>TRBJ2-2|TRBV5-1|TRBD1|.
TGCGCCAGCAGCTTGGATGTGAGGACAGGAACCACCGGGGAGCTGTTTTTT
CASSLDVRTGTTGELFF
>TRBJ2-4|TRBV20-1|TRBD1|many
TGCAGTGCTGAAGACGGGACAGAAGCCAAAAACATTCAGTACTTC
CSAEDGTEAKNIQYF
>TRBJ2-2|TRBV4-3|.|few
TGCGCCAGCAGCCAAGATGGGAACACCGGGGAGCTGTTTTTT
CASSQDGNTGELFF
>TRBJ2-3|TRBV12-3/TRBV12-4|.|.
TGTGCCAGCAGAAGGGGACCCCTTACGCAGTATTTT
CASRRGPLTQYF
>TRBJ1-1|TRBV27|.|.
TGTGCCAGCAGCTCAGTTAACGCTGAAGCTTTCTTT
CASSSVNAEAFF
>TRBJ2-3|TRBV11-2|.|.
TGTGCCAGCAGCTTAAGTAGAGGTCTAGTCGACCCCACAGATACGCAGTATTTT
CASSLSRGLVDPTDTQYF
>TRBJ2-5|TRBV14|TRBD1|.
TGTGCCAGCAGCCAACTCGACAGGGCAGAGACCCAGTACTTC
CASSQLDRAETQYF
>TRBJ2-3|TRBV3-1|TRBD1|.
TGTGCCAGCAGCGGGACAGGGTACACAGATACGCAGTATTTT
CASSGTGYTDTQYF
>TRBJ2-3|TRBV11-1|.|few
TGTGCCAGCAGGCCGGGACTGACCACAGATACGCAGTATTTT
CASRPGLTTDTQYF
>TRBJ2-2|TRBV12-3/TRBV12-4|TRBD2|.
TGTGCCAGCAGCCAGGGACTAGCGGGCGCGAACACCGGGGAGCTGTTTTTT
CASSQGLAGANTGELFF
>TRBJ2-3|TRBV2|.|many
TGTGCCAGCATTGGTATCACAGATACGCAGTATTTT
CASIGITDTQYF
>TRBJ2-3|TRBV12-3/TRBV12-4|TRBD2|many
TGTGCCAGCAGTTTGCAGGCACTGCGACTAGCGGGAGGCGATACGCAGTATTTT
CASSLQALRLAGGDTQYF
>TRBJ2-5|TRBV7-9|TRBD2|few
TGTGCCAGCAGCCCGAGCGGGAACGGAGAGACCCAGTACTTC
CASSPSGNGETQYF
>TRBJ2-1|TRBV27|TRBD2|many
TGTGCCAGCAGTTCGCTGCGGGAGAGCTCCTACAATGAGCAGTTCTTC
CASSSLRESSYNEQFF
>TRBJ2-7|TRBV20-1|.|.
TGCAGTGCTATGAGCCAAGATAATTCCTACGAGCAGTACTTC
CSAMSQDNSYEQYF
>TRBJ1-2|TRBV11-2|TRBD1|.
TGTGCCAGCAGCAGCGGGACAGCTAACTATGGCTACACCTTC
CASSSGTANYGYTF
>TRBJ2-4|TRBV20-1|TRBD1|many
TGCAGTGCTAGTGGGACAGTTAAAAACATTCAGTACTTC
CSASGTVKNIQYF
>TRBJ1-5|TRBV6-5|TRBD1|many
TGTGCCAGCAGTTACTCGCACCCGGACAGGGAGGGCCAGCCCCAGCATTTT
CASSYSHPDREGQPQHF
>TRBJ1-1|TRBV12-3/TRBV12-4|.|.
TGTGCCAGCAGTCCCGGGGGTGGGATGACTTTCTTT
CASSPGGGMTFF
>TRBJ2-3|TRBV5-1|TRBD1|few
TGCGCCAGCAGCCCCCGGGACAGGGGGCGAGGAGATACGCAGTATTTT
CASSPRDRGRGDTQYF
>TRBJ2-5|TRBV3-1|.|.
TGTGCCAGCAGCCAGTGGACGGGAGAGACCCAGTACTTC
CASSQWTGETQYF
>TRBJ1-6|TRBV5-5|.|few
TGTGCCAGCAGCTCGTACGGGAATAATTCACCCCTCCACTTT
CASSSYGNNSPLHF
>TRBJ2-6|TRBV10-3|.|.
TGTGCCATCAGTGGCGGGGGACTGGCAGGGGGAAGCTCTGGGGCCAACGTCCTGACTTTC
CAISGGGLAGGSSGANVLTF
>TRBJ1-1|TRBV7-2|TRBD1|few
TGTGCCAGCAGCTTTACAGGGGAGACTTTCTTT
CASSFTGETFF
>TRBJ1-5|TRBV6-1|.|.
TGTGCCAGCAGCCAGCGGGAGGGGAGTCAGCCCCAGCATTTT
CASSQREGSQPQHF
>TRBJ2-7|TRBV20-1|TRBD1|few
TGCAGTGCTAACGGGGACAGGGCCTACGAGCAGTACTTC
CSANGDRAYEQYF
>TRBJ1-1|TRBV25-1|.|.
TGTGCCAGCAGTGAACAGGGACTGGGGGGTACTGAAGCTTTCTTT
CASSEQGLGGTEAFF
>TRBJ2-1|TRBV20-1|.|many
TGCAGTGCTAGAGATTCCCTGGTTAGCGAGAGCTCCTACAATGAGCAGTTCTTC
CSARDSLVSESSYNEQFF
>TRBJ2-5|TRBV5-1|.|many
TGCGCCAGCAGTGATCCCCACCTTCCAACCCTTCGAGAGACCCAGTACTTC
CASSDPHLPTLRETQYF
>TRBJ1-4|TRBV5-1|TRBD1|many
TGCGCCAGCAGCACCAGGACAGGGGAAGGAAAACTGTTTTTT
CASSTRTGEGKLFF
>TRBJ1-1|TRBV29-1|.|many
TGCAGCGTTGCGACACAGACTACGAACACTGAAGCTTTCTTT
CSVATQTTNTEAFF
>TRBJ2-7|TRBV27|.|few
TGTGCCAGCGCCCTAGGACGGACCTACGAGCAGTACTTC
CASALGRTYEQYF
>TRBJ1-1|TRBV5-5|TRBD1|few
TGTGCCAGCAGCTTTCAGGGGGCGTACACTGAAGCTTTCTTT
CASSFQGAYTEAFF
>TRBJ1-2|TRBV12-3/TRBV12-4|.|.
TGTGCCAGCACCATTGACAGGTCCTCTGGCTACACCTTC
CASTIDRSSGYTF
>TRBJ1-1|TRBV29-1|.|few
TGCAGCGTTGAGGGAGTCACTGAAGCTTTCTTT
CSVEGVTEAFF
>TRBJ2-1|TRBV6-2/TRBV6-3|.|.
TGTGCCAGCAGTTCACCCTATAGTAGCACAAATGAGCAGTTCTTC
CASSSPYSSTNEQFF
>TRBJ1-1|TRBV12-3/TRBV12-4|.|.
TGTGCCAGCAGTCCCCTCGGGGGGAACACTGAAGCTTTCTTT
CASSPLGGNTEAFF
>TRBJ1-5|TRBV19|.|.
TGTGCCAGTAGTATCCAGGCAGGGAGCAATCAGCCCCAGCATTTT
CASSIQAGSNQPQHF
>TRBJ2-3|TRBV5-1|TRBD1|many
TGCGCCAGCAGCTTCTCCTGGGGACAGGGGCCAGATACGCAGTATTTT
CASSFSWGQGPDTQYF